This T cell receptor (beta chain) was recovered during a study of cytomegalovirus exposure and HLA in healthy donors. Across the study: Of all 400 or so donors who were genotyped, around 79% belonged to the Caucasian-associated ancestry cluster.

General study results and limits: Follow-up analysis seemed to connect common viral pathogens with several of the most significant clusters identified.

Both 60 Vbeta primers and 13 Jbeta primers went into the PCR. The table came from immunoSEQ multiplex PCR; TCRdb's copy has only in-frame clones and leaves some out. Of approximately 130,000 clones listed, around 75% are singletons. Details on this clone: As yet, its antigen is unknown.

The TCR originated in a man aged 30 to 39 in good health and CMV-seronegative. Material: PBMCs.

The DNA for the CDR3 is TGCGCCAGCAGCTTGGATGGAGGGGATCAGCCCCAGCATTTT. It codes for CASSLDGGDQPQHF. The rearrangement links TRBV5-1 to TRBJ1-5, with D maybe TRBD1 (5 bases). This CDR3 is 14 amino acids long. Per the germline V gene, CDR1 is SGHRS and CDR2 is YFSETQ. V was cut by 0 bases and J by 5 bases, with 9 bases left in between.